There are a few counts of the clone carrying this T cell receptor beta chain. Its antigen remains unknown. Constant-segment primers and 5'RACE yielded cDNA libraries for TCR alpha and TCR beta, each carrying sample barcodes and UMIs. TCRdb used MiXCR to reprocess the 5' RACE reads, holding one entry per CDR3 protein. The top ten clones hold approximately 5% of a sample with 100,000 to 150,000 distinct CDR3 sequences, over 15% of them seen once. The sample comes from a study of T-cell memory formation after mild COVID-19. In germline, CDR1 is SEHNR, CDR2 FQNEAQ (reference sequence). CDR3 size: 14 residues. V lost 1 base, J lost 2 bases, and 9 bases lay in between. Study results and caveats: Clones contracting over day 15 to 85 were CD4/CD8 balanced, with later expanders leaning CD4+. Among clones peaking at day 37 in the second wave, SARS-CoV-2 specificity remained unconfirmed. Pre-infection memory carried some responding clones, suggesting that cross-reactive memory joined.

The specimen was PBMCs or a T cell subset sorted from them (not recorded which). This sequence originates from a young man who had mild COVID-19 (a few samples of this study predate the infection). Cell type and time point are not known. The rearrangement joins TRBV7-9 to TRBJ2-7; D gene uncertain. CDR3 loop: CASSLVTPAYEQYF. The DNA for the CDR3 is TGTGCCAGCAGCTTAGTTACTCCCGCCTACGAGCAGTACTTC.